A selection of T cell receptor beta chains follows, all from one sample in a study of shared clonotypes between healthy human individuals. Method: immunoSEQ multiplex PCR; TCRdb's copy keeps in-frame clones and lacks some. The sample shows some 300,000 clones, more than 60% of them seen only once. Sequenced: memory CD4+ T cells sorted from blood. The receptors come from a young man in good health. CDR3s include the opening cysteine and the closing phenylalanine or tryptophan. Each record gives: J gene, V gene, CDR3 protein.

J: TRBJ2-6; V: TRBV5-5; CDR3: CASSLGLINSGANVLTF
J: TRBJ1-1; V: TRBV9; CDR3: CASSVEGGRGTEAFF
J: TRBJ2-1; V: TRBV6-1; CDR3: CASLGGEREQFF
J: TRBJ1-1; V: TRBV28; CDR3: CASSLGTGGVTEAFF
J: TRBJ2-1; V: TRBV18; CDR3: CASSPVAGAPLYNEQFF
J: TRBJ2-2; V: TRBV7-9; CDR3: CASSLDRGYTGELFF
J: TRBJ1-6; V: TRBV5-5; CDR3: CASSFLPGQTYNSPLHF
J: TRBJ2-7; V: TRBV11-2; CDR3: CASSLDGLADYEQYF
J: TRBJ1-1; V: TRBV11-1; CDR3: CASSITSGRETEAFF
J: TRBJ2-5; V: TRBV29-1; CDR3: CSVDQGTETQYF
J: TRBJ2-7; V: TRBV29-1; CDR3: CSATRDSYEQYF
J: TRBJ2-2; V: TRBV7-9; CDR3: CASSLGAANTGELFF
J: TRBJ2-5; V: TRBV25-1; CDR3: CASSEQVSKETQYF
J: TRBJ2-4; V: TRBV5-1; CDR3: CASSLVGTGNIQYF
J: TRBJ1-5; V: TRBV7-9; CDR3: CASSLAGGRINQPQHF
J: TRBJ1-1; V: TRBV2; CDR3: CASILQGESEAFF
J: TRBJ2-5; V: TRBV7-9; CDR3: CASNPSGSGGETQYF
J: TRBJ1-3; V: TRBV25-1; CDR3: CASSGLGGTGNTIYF
J: TRBJ2-3; V: TRBV30; CDR3: CAWSAWAGGRTDTQYF
J: TRBJ2-7; V: TRBV19; CDR3: CASSVVAGDSEQYF
J: TRBJ2-2; V: TRBV18; CDR3: CASSRDAGPNTGELFF
J: TRBJ2-1; V: TRBV5-1; CDR3: CASSLGGRGVNEQFF
J: TRBJ2-3; V: TRBV7-9; CDR3: CASSKGLAGATDTQYF
J: TRBJ2-1; V: TRBV11-3; CDR3: CASSSHSAGKATSEQFF
J: TRBJ1-1; V: TRBV28; CDR3: CASSFGGATEAFF
J: TRBJ2-5; V: TRBV10-3; CDR3: CAISKNRDQETQYF
J: TRBJ1-5; V: TRBV28; CDR3: CASSFPGRRYRDNQPQHF
J: TRBJ1-1; V: TRBV6-1; CDR3: CASSKTGAEAFF
J: TRBJ2-7; V: TRBV28; CDR3: CASSLTSSEQYF
J: TRBJ1-5; V: TRBV6-1; CDR3: CASLGWDSNQPQHF
J: TRBJ1-5; V: TRBV27; CDR3: CASSLGGQGNQPQHF
J: TRBJ2-3; V: TRBV10-1; CDR3: CASSETLGLAPDTQYF
J: TRBJ2-1; V: TRBV7-2; CDR3: CASSYALGSHLEQFF